This TCR beta chain comes out of a study of response to subunit inactivated influenza vaccine. TCRdb re-derived calls from the RT-PCR reads in MiXCR, one entry per CDR3 protein. The data hold around 580,000 distinct CDR3 sequences, with roughly 10% observed a single time. The germline gives CDR1 SGHRS, CDR2 YFSETQ. The CDR3 has 15 residues. The V and J ends lost 2 bases and 8 bases, in that order; junction bases with no gene match: 8. This clonotype has just a few counts. The sequence was obtained from a man in his fifties who received an inactivated influenza vaccine. The sequenced sample was PBMCs from blood, obtained on the day of vaccination. The gene calls are TRBV5-1 and TRBJ2-1; TRBD1 agrees at 9 bases. CDR3 sequence: CASSLQRDRVDEQFF. The CDR3 DNA reads TGCGCCAGCAGCTTACAGCGGGACAGGGTCGATGAGCAGTTCTTC.